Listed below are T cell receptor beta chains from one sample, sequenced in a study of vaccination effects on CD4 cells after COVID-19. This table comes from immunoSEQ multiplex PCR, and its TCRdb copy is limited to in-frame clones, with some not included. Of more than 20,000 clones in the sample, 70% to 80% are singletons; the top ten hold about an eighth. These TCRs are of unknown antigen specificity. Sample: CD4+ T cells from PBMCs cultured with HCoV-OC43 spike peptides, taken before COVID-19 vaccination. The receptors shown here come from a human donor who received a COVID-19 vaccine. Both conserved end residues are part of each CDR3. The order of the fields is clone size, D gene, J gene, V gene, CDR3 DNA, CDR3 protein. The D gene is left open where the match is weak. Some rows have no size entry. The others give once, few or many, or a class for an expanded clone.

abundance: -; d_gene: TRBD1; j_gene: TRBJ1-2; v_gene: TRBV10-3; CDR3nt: TGTGCCGCCCGGACAGGGTATGGCTACACCTTC; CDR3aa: CAARTGYGYTF
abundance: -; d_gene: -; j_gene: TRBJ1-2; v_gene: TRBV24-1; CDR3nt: TGTGCCACCAGTGAGGGGGGGCTGGCCGGCTACACCTTC; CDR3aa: CATSEGGLAGYTF
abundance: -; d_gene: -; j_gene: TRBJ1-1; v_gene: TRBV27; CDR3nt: TGTGCCATCCGGGGGGGTAGGGGGAACACTGAAGCTTTCTTT; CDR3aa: CAIRGGRGNTEAFF
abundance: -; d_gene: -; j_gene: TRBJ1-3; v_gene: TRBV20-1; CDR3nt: TGCAGTGCTAGTGGACGTCAGTCTGGTATTTCTGGAAACACCATATATTTT; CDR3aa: CSASGRQSGISGNTIYF
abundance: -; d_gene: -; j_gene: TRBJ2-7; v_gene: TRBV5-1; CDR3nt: TGCGCCAGCAAAATGAGCGGTACCTACGAGCAGTACTTC; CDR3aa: CASKMSGTYEQYF
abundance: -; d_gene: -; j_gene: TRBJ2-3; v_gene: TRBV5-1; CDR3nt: TGCGCCAGCAGCTTGTCCCCATGGGGAACAGATACGCAGTATTTT; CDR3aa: CASSLSPWGTDTQYF
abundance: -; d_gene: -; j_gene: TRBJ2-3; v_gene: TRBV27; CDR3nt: TGTGCCAGCAGTTTGACTAGTTTCACAGATACGCAGTATTTT; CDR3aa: CASSLTSFTDTQYF
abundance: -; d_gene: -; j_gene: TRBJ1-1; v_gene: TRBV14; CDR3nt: TGTGCCAGCAGCCCTCGGACGGGGAACACTGAAGCTTTCTTT; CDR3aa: CASSPRTGNTEAFF
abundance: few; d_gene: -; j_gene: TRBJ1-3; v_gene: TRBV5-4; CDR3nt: TGTGCCAGCAGCTTGGGGGGGGATTTCTCTGGAAACACCATATATTTT; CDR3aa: CASSLGGDFSGNTIYF
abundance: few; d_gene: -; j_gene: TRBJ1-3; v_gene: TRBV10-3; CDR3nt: TGTGCCATCACGATGGAAGAAGCTGGAAACACCATATATTTT; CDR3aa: CAITMEEAGNTIYF
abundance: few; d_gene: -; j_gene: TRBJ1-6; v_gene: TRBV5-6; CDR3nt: TGTGCCAGCAGCTCTCGCAGGGACAATTCACCCCTCCACTTT; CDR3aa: CASSSRRDNSPLHF
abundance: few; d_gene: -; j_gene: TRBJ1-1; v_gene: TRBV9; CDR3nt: TGTGCCAGCAGCGTAGACCTAATGAACACTGAAGCTTTCTTT; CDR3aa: CASSVDLMNTEAFF
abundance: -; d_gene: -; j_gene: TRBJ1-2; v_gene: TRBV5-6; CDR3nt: TGTGCCAGCAGCTTGGGCAGGGGCGCGTATGGCTACACCTTC; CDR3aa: CASSLGRGAYGYTF
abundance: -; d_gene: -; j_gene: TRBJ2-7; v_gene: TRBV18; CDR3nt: TGTGCCAGCTCACCACGTACACAGGCCCACGAGCAGTACTTC; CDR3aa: CASSPRTQAHEQYF
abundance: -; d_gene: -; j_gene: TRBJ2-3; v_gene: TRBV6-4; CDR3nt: TGTGCCAGCAGCTTAGGGGACGACACAGATACGCAGTATTTT; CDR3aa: CASSLGDDTDTQYF
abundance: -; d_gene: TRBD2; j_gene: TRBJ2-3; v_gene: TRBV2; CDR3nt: TGTGCCAGCAGGAGAGGGACTAGCGGGAGGGCAACAGATACGCAGTATTTT; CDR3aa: CASRRGTSGRATDTQYF
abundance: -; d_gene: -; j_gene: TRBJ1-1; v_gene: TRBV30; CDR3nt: TGTGCCTGGAGCCGAGGAGGGAACACTGAAGCTTTCTTT; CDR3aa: CAWSRGGNTEAFF
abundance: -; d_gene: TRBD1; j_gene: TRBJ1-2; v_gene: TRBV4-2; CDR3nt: TGTGCCAGCAGCCAAGACGACAGGGGGGACTATGGCTACACCTTC; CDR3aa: CASSQDDRGDYGYTF
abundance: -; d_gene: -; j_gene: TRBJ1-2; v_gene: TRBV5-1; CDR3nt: TGCGCCAGCAGCTGGACACCTGGGCATGGCTACACCTTC; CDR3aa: CASSWTPGHGYTF
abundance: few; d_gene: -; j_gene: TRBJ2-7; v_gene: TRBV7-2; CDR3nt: TGTGCCAGCAGCTTATCCGGGATCTACGAGCAGTACTTC; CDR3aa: CASSLSGIYEQYF
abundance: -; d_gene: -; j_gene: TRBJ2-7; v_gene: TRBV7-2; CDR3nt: TGTGCCAGCACCCTAGGACAGCAACGTTACGAGCAGTACTTC; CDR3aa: CASTLGQQRYEQYF
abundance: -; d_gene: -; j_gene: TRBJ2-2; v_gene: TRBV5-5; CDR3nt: TGTGCCAGCAGCTTGGGGCCGGGAGAGAACACCGGGGAGCTGTTTTTT; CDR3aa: CASSLGPGENTGELFF
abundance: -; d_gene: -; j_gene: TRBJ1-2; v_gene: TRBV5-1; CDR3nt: TGCGCCAGCAGCCCCCCGGATGGGGTATTGGGAGATGGCTACACCTTC; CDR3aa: CASSPPDGVLGDGYTF
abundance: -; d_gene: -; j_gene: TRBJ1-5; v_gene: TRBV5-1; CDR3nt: TGCGCCAGCAGCTTGGACAGCAATCAGCCCCAGCATTTT; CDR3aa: CASSLDSNQPQHF
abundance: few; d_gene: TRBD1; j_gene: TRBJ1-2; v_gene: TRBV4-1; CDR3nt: TGCGCCAGCAGCCACACAGGGGGCACTGGTGGCTACACCTTC; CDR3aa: CASSHTGGTGGYTF
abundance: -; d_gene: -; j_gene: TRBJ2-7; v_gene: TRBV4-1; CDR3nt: TGCGCCAGCAGCTCCCGATTAAGGGGCTTATACTACGAGCAGTACTTC; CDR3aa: CASSSRLRGLYYEQYF
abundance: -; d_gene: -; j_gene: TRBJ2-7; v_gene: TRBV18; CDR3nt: TGTGCCAGCTCATCCCGGGCCCAAGAGCAGTACTTC; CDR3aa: CASSSRAQEQYF
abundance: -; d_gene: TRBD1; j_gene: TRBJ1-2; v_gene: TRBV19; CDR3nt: TGTGCCAGTAGTATAGGTGCAGGGGGCGTCGTGGATGGCTACACCTTC; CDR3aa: CASSIGAGGVVDGYTF
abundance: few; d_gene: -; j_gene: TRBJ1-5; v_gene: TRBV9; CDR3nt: TGTGCCAGCAGCGTGGGAGTACAGGGTACTCAGCCCCAGCATTTT; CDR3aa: CASSVGVQGTQPQHF
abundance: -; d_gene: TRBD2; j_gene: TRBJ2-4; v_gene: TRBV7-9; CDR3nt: TGTGCCAGCAGCAGGCTAGGACTAGCACCAGCCAAAAACATTCAGTACTTC; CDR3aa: CASSRLGLAPAKNIQYF
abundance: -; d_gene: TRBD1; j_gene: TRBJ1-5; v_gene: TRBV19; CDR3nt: TGTGCCAGTAGTATAGGTTACAGGGGGCAACAGCCCCAGCATTTT; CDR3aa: CASSIGYRGQQPQHF
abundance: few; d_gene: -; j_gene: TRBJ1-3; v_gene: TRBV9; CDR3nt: TGTGCCAGCAGCGTGGGAGGTAGCTCTGGAAACACCATATATTTT; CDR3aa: CASSVGGSSGNTIYF
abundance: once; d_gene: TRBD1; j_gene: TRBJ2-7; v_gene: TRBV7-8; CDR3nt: TGTGCCAGCAGCTTAGCCGGGCCGGGACAGGGGGCCTACGAGCAGTACTTC; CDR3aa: CASSLAGPGQGAYEQYF
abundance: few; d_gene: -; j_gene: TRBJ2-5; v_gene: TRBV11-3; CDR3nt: TGTGCCAGCAGCTTAGTTGGTAGATCGGAGACCCAGTACTTC; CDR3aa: CASSLVGRSETQYF
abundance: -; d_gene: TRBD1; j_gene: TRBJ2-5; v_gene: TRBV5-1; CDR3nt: TGCGCCAGCAGCTTCCAGGGGGCACGGGGAGAGACCCAGTACTTC; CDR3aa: CASSFQGARGETQYF
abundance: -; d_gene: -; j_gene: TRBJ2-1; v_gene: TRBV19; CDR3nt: TGTGCCAGTAGATCCTATGGGGAGGCCTCCTACAATGAGCAGTTCTTC; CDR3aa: CASRSYGEASYNEQFF
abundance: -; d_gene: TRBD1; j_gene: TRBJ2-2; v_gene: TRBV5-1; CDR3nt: TGCGCCAGCAGCTTGGGGCCGACAGGGCCCACCGGGGAGCTGTTTTTT; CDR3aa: CASSLGPTGPTGELFF
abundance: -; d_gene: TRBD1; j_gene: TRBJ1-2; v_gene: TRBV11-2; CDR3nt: TGTGCCAGCAGCTTAACTTATCAGGGGGAGTATGGCTACACCTTC; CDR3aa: CASSLTYQGEYGYTF
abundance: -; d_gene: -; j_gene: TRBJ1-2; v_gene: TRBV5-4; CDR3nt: TGTGCCAGCAGCTTGTTGGGGGGAGATGGCTACACCTTC; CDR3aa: CASSLLGGDGYTF
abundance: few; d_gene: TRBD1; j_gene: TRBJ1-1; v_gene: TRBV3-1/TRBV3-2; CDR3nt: TGTGCCAGCAGCCCGGGACAGGTAATGACTGAAGCTTTCTTT; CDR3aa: CASSPGQVMTEAFF